Following are 8 T cell receptor beta chains from one sample sequenced in a study of control samples from healthy donors and cancer patients. Profiled with immunoSEQ multiplex PCR; TCRdb holds only in-frame clones, not every one. The sample holds 50,000 to 75,000 clones, around 89% seen once. Sequenced material: PBMCs. The receptors stem from a man aged 55 to 70 with colorectal cancer.

The V call is TRBV6-5, the J call TRBJ2-5; TRBD2 might be the D (6 bases). The germline V and J ends were trimmed by 7 bases and 5 bases, with 17 bases remaining between them. This CDR3 contains 14 residues. CDR1 is MNHEY and CDR2 is SVGAGI in the germline V gene. The CDR3 nucleotides read TGTGCCAGCACCCGGAGGAGGGGCGGGGAGACCCAGTACTTC. Protein sequence: CASTRRRGGETQYF.

V is TRBV7-2 and J is TRBJ1-3; D not certain. The CDR3 loop spans 11 amino acids. V was trimmed by 5 bases and J by 7 bases, leaving 6 bases between them. Germline-derived CDR1 and CDR2 are SGHTA and FQGNSA. CDR3 protein: CASSVYNTIYF. In DNA, the CDR3 is TGTGCCAGCAGCGTGTATAACACCATATATTTT.

V gene TRBV5-1 combines with J gene TRBJ2-5; 10 bases line up with TRBD2. The CDR3 is 16 amino acids. The V gene end was trimmed by 0 bases and the J gene end by 5 bases; junction bases not matched to a gene: 7. Germline values: CDR1 SGHRS, CDR2 YFSETQ. CDR3 sequence (DNA): TGCGCCAGCAGCTTGGAAGCGGGGGGGCCGGGGGAGACCCAGTACTTC. Its protein is CASSLEAGGPGETQYF.

The chain is built from TRBV6-6 and TRBJ2-3; 8 nucleotides line up with TRBD2. The CDR3 runs 16 residues. The junction had 10 bases not matched to a gene; V was cut back by 5 bases and J by 3 bases. CDR1 is MNHNY, CDR2 SVGAGI, per germline (reference sequence). CDR3 coding DNA: TGTGCCAGCAGTCCTTGGGGTAGCGGGGTGACAGATACGCAGTATTTT. This sequence encodes CASSPWGSGVTDTQYF.

The rearrangement uses TRBV2 and TRBJ2-1; 9 bases align to TRBD2. V lost 4 bases and J lost 5; bases outside the gene matches: 6. This CDR3 region has 15 residues. Germline loops: CDR1 SNHLY, CDR2 FYNNEI. CDR3 residues: CASSVGGGVNNEQFF. As DNA, the CDR3 is TGTGCCAGCAGTGTGGGCGGGGGGGTTAACAATGAGCAGTTCTTC.

The chain couples TRBV29-1 to TRBJ2-7; a possible D gene is TRBD2 (5 bases). V was cut by 4 bases and J by 3 bases, with 16 bases left in between. Germline lookup yields CDR1 SQVTM and CDR2 ANQGSEA. There are 14 residues in the CDR3. The CDR3 protein is CSVATSGELYEQYF. In DNA form, the CDR3 reads TGCAGCGTTGCCACCTCCGGGGAACTCTACGAGCAGTACTTC.

This rearrangement joins TRBV15 to TRBJ2-1; D may be TRBD1 or TRBD2 (6 bases each). This CDR3 spans 16 amino acids. CDR1 is LNHNV and CDR2 is YYDKDF in the germline V gene (reference sequence). V gave up 1 base and J gave up 0 bases, with 10 bases separating them. The DNA for the CDR3 is TGTGCCACCAGCAGAGTTACGGGGGCCTCCTACAATGAGCAGTTCTTC. The encoded protein is CATSRVTGASYNEQFF.

This chain links TRBV6-5 with TRBJ2-5; TRBD2 matches 11 bases. CDR1 MNHEY and CDR2 SVGAGI come from the germline V gene. V was clipped by 2 bases and J by 1 base; unmatched bases: 3. CDR3 length: 16 residues. DNA of the CDR3: TGTGCCAGCAGTTACGGGCTAGCGGGGGGCCAAGAGACCCAGTACTTC. Protein: CASSYGLAGGQETQYF.